This TCR beta chain was captured by sequencing in a study of long-term antiretroviral therapy in people with HIV. Researchers ran immunoSEQ v3.0 at survey level. Assay used: immunoSEQ multiplex PCR; TCRdb lists only in-frame clones, some missing. The sample lists some 31,000 clones; roughly nine tenths were seen once. General study points: Gathering of blood took place between about 2003 and 2017, possibly under older ART regimens. Control repertoires displayed wider CDR3 length ranges than the HIV repertoires.

Concerning this clone itself: Its antigen is currently unknown.

This sequence was found in a young man with HIV. This specimen consisted of unsorted PBMCs, obtained 1.1 years after starting antiretroviral therapy.

The CDR3 nucleotides are TGCGCCAGCAGTGAAGCAGGGGGCGCGTCTGGCTACACCTTC. Translation gives CASSEAGGASGYTF. The chain uses TRBV10-2 and TRBJ1-2; 8 nucleotides match TRBD1. The CDR3 loop spans 14 amino acids. The germline gives CDR1 WSHSY, CDR2 SAAADI. After removal of 3 bases from V and 7 bases from J, the junction contained 7 bases not matched to a gene.